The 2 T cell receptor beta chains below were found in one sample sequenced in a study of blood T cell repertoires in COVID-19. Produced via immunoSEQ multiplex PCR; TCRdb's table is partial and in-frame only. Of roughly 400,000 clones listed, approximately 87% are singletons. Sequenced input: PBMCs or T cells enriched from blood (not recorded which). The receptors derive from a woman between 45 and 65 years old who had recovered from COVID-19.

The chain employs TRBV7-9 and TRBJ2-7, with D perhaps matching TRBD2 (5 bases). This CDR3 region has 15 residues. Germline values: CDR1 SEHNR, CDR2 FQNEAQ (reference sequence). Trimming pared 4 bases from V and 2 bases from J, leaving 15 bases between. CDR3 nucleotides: TGTGCCAGCAGCTACAAGGAGGCAGTGACCTACGAGCAGTACTTC. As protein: CASSYKEAVTYEQYF.

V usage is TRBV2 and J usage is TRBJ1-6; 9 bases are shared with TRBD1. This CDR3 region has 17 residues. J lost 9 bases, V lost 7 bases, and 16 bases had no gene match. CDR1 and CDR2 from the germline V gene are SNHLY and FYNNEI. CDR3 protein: CASNRDRDISGRSPLHF. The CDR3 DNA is TGTGCCAGCAACCGGGACAGGGACATTTCGGGTCGTTCACCCCTCCACTTT. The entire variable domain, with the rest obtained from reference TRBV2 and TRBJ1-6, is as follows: EPEVTQTPSHQVTQMGQEVILRCVPISNHLYFYWYRQILGQKVEFLVSFYNNEISEKSEIFDDQFSVERPDGSNFTLKIRSTKLEDSAMYFCASNRDRDISGRSPLHFGNGTRLTVT.